These 26 T cell receptor beta chains were all obtained from the same sample, sequenced in a study of blood T cell repertoires in COVID-19 (dated by TCRdb to the early 2020s). Library generation was performed with the immunoSEQ multiplex PCR assay. The clones in this table, taken by TCRdb from immuneACCESS, are in-frame only. Not every clone is retained; where verified, under half of the shortfall comes from an unresolved V gene, and the cause of the rest is unknown. A total of around 160,000 clones appear in this sample, over 75% of them only once. Of the sample, roughly an eighth falls within the top ten clones. Sequencing was carried out using peripheral blood. These receptors originate from a young man with COVID-19, enrolled during active disease.

The chain is built from TRBV19 and TRBJ2-1; 9 bases line up with TRBD2. Germline V lookup: CDR1 LNHDA, CDR2 SQIVND (reference sequence). J was trimmed by 4 bases and V by 1 base; bases with no gene match: 5. CDR3 length: 16 amino acids. Here the CDR3 reads CASSIGPAGGYNEQFF. CDR3 bases: TGTGCCAGTAGTATAGGTCCAGCGGGAGGTTACAATGAGCAGTTCTTC.

The chain joins TRBV9 to TRBJ2-2; tentatively, D is TRBD1 (6 bases). V was pared by 0 bases and J by 4 bases, with 13 bases between. The CDR3 has 16 residues. Germline values: CDR1 SGDLS, CDR2 YYNGEE. The CDR3 loop is CASSVEGGYVTGELFF. As DNA, the CDR3 is TGTGCCAGCAGCGTAGAAGGGGGTTATGTCACCGGGGAGCTGTTTTTT. Full variable domain (outside the CDR3, taken from reference TRBV9 and TRBJ2-2): DSGVTQTPKHLITATGQRVTLRCSPRSGDLSVYWYQQSLDQGLQFLIQYYNGEERAKGNILERFSAQQFPDLHSELNLSSLELGDSALYFCASSVEGGYVTGELFFGEGSRLTVL.

This chain joins TRBV28 and TRBJ1-1; D is undetermined. The CDR3 has 15 residues. V lost 4 bases to trimming and J lost 1 base, with 13 bases between them. Germline V gene data show CDR1 as MDHEN and CDR2 as SYDVKM. This CDR3 reads CASSSWGERNTEAFF. The CDR3 nucleotides are TGTGCCAGCAGTTCCTGGGGAGAAAGGAACACTGAAGCTTTCTTT. The full variable domain, completed using reference TRBV28 and TRBJ1-1, is DVKVTQSSRYLVKRTGEKVFLECVQDMDHENMFWYRQDPGLGLRLIYFSYDVKMKEKGDIPEGYSVSREKKERFSLILESASTNQTSMYLCASSSWGERNTEAFFGQGTRLTVV.

V and J are TRBV7-2 and TRBJ2-7; 7 nucleotides align to TRBD2. The V segment lost 1 base and the J segment 0 bases; nucleotides outside the gene matches: 9. Germline V lookup: CDR1 SGHTA, CDR2 FQGNSA. CDR3 length: 17 residues. The CDR3 region is CASSLDSRDYPSYEQYF. For the CDR3, the DNA is TGTGCCAGCAGCTTAGACTCCCGGGACTACCCCTCCTACGAGCAGTACTTC. Full variable domain (remainder filled in from reference TRBV7-2 and TRBJ2-7): GAGVSQSPSNKVTEKGKDVELRCDPISGHTALYWYRQSLGQGLEFLIYFQGNSAPDKSGLPSDRFSAERTGGSVSTLTIQRTQQEDSAVYLCASSLDSRDYPSYEQYFGPGTRLTVT.

The rearrangement joins TRBV10-3 to TRBJ1-6, with D maybe TRBD1 (5 bases). The CDR3 runs 14 residues. V was clipped by 0 bases and J by 9 bases, with 9 bases between them. Germline CDR1 ENHRY, CDR2 SYGVKD. The CDR3 region is CAISESGGVSPLHF. CDR3 in DNA: TGTGCCATCAGTGAGTCGGGAGGGGTTTCACCCCTCCACTTT.

The genes are TRBV15 and TRBJ2-7, with D perhaps matching TRBD2 (7 bases). V was clipped by 3 bases and J by 1 base, with 10 bases between them. This CDR3 has 14 residues. The V gene's germline CDR1 is LNHNV and CDR2 YYDKDF (reference sequence). The CDR3 DNA follows: TGTGCCACCAGCAGGGGGGGGCATTCCTACGAGCAGTACTTC. Encoded protein: CATSRGGHSYEQYF.

As for this clone: Mismatch with germline at one junction end may stem from a read error. The chain combines TRBV7-7 with TRBJ2-5, with 9 positions matching TRBD1. The germline gives CDR1 SSHAT, CDR2 FNYEAQ (reference sequence). This CDR3 spans 15 amino acids. CDR3 sequence: CASSSTGGFLETQYF. The CDR3 DNA follows: TGTGCTAGCAGCTCAACAGGGGGCTTTCTCGAGACCCAGTACTTC.

The rearrangement uses TRBV21-1 and TRBJ2-4; the table's D call, TRBD1, has no DNA check behind it. TRBV21-1 is designated a pseudogene. The CDR3 runs to 15 residues. The CDR3 DNA sequence: TGTGCCAGCAGCAGCCCCAGGGGAGCCAAAAACATTCAGTACTTC. Amino acids: CASSSPRGAKNIQYF.

The gene calls are TRBV28 and TRBJ1-6; D perhaps matches TRBD1 (5 bases). Trimming removed 3 bases at V and 8 bases at J, with 11 bases between. Germline CDR1 MDHEN, CDR2 SYDVKM. The CDR3 consists of 14 residues. CDR3 loop: CASSFKGRDSPLHF. CDR3 nucleotides: TGTGCCAGCAGTTTTAAGGGGCGCGATTCACCCCTCCACTTT.

The V gene is TRBV7-9, the J gene TRBJ2-7; D is possibly TRBD1 (8 bases). The ends were cut back, 5 bases at V and 7 bases at J, with 18 bases in the middle. CDR3 size: 14 residues. Germline assignment: CDR1 SEHNR and CDR2 FQNEAQ (reference sequence). For the CDR3, the DNA is TGTGCCAGCAGCCCCGGGGGGACAGGTAAAGAGCAGTACTTC. This encodes CASSPGGTGKEQYF.

For this clone: A junction boundary mismatches the germline segment, possibly from a read error. The chain is built from TRBV20-1 and TRBJ1-4; D call uncertain. This CDR3 region has 13 residues. Per the germline V gene, CDR1 is DFQATT and CDR2 is SNEGSKA (reference sequence). This chain's CDR3 is CSASTGRVDKLLF. For the CDR3, the DNA is TGCAGTGCTAGTACGGGAAGAGTCGACAAACTGCTTTTT.

The CDR3 DNA reads as TGTGCCAGCTCAGGAGCGGGACTAGCGGACAATGAGCAGTTCTTC. It is translated as CASSGAGLADNEQFF. The V call is TRBV6-5, the J call TRBJ2-1, with 11 nucleotides matching TRBD2. The CDR3 totals 15 residues. Trimming cost V 8 bases and J 5 bases; bases outside gene matches: 8. The germline V gene has CDR1 MNHEY and CDR2 SVGAGI.

The chain employs TRBV12-3 or TRBV12-4 and TRBJ1-1; 7 positions match TRBD1. V lost 5 bases and J lost 5; bases outside the gene matches: 5. The CDR3 length is 13 residues. CDR3 coding DNA: TGTGCCAGCAGTAAACAGGGGAGAACTGAAGCTTTCTTT. Amino acids: CASSKQGRTEAFF.

The V call is TRBV6-2 or TRBV6-3, the J call TRBJ2-1; TRBD2 aligns across 11 bases. V gave up 6 bases and J gave up 2 bases; unmatched junction bases: 3. The CDR3 extends over 15 amino acids. CDR1 and CDR2 (germline): MNHEY, SVGEGT. The CDR3 sequence is CASSLLAGAYNEQFF. CDR3 sequence (DNA): TGTGCCAGCAGCCTACTAGCGGGGGCCTACAATGAGCAGTTCTTC.

The rearrangement links TRBV14 to TRBJ1-3, with D perhaps matching TRBD1 (6 bases). The germline V gene has CDR1 SGHDN and CDR2 FVKESK. V lost 2 bases, J lost 4 bases, and 6 bases lay in between. CDR3 length: 13 residues. This CDR3 is CASSQQGGNTIYF. The CDR3 DNA is TGTGCCAGCAGCCAACAGGGGGGAAACACCATATATTTT.

The V gene is TRBV9, the J gene TRBJ2-2; D might be TRBD1 (6 bases). CDR1 SGDLS and CDR2 YYNGEE come from the germline V gene. This CDR3 region has 17 residues. V lost 3 bases to trimming and J lost 0 bases, with 15 bases between them. CDR3 in amino acids: CASSASPGQPNTGELFF. As DNA, the CDR3 is TGTGCCAGCAGCGCTAGCCCTGGACAGCCGAACACCGGGGAGCTGTTTTTT.

The chain uses TRBV19 and TRBJ1-3; no reliable D call. Germline assignment: CDR1 LNHDA and CDR2 SQIVND (reference sequence). This CDR3 region has 16 residues. Trimming shortened V by 7 bases and J by 5 bases, and 21 bases separated the two germline ends. This chain's CDR3 is CASTTPDEGSRNTIYF. CDR3 nucleotide sequence: TGTGCCAGTACCACCCCGGACGAGGGTAGCCGAAACACCATATATTTT.

This clone appeared a single time. The V call is TRBV6-2 or TRBV6-3, the J call TRBJ2-3; the match to TRBD2 covers 9 bases. J gave up 3 bases and V 7 bases, and 14 bases lay outside the gene matches. The CDR3 length is 17 residues. CDR1 is MNHEY and CDR2 is SVGEGT in the germline V gene. CDR3 in DNA: TGTGCCAGCACCCCTCTAGCGGGGCGGAAAAAGACAGATACGCAGTATTTT. The encoded protein is CASTPLAGRKKTDTQYF.

This sequence joins TRBV15 and TRBJ2-5, with 8 bases fitting TRBD2. The germline V gene has CDR1 LNHNV and CDR2 YYDKDF (reference sequence). This CDR3 has 15 amino acids. The J segment lost 5 bases and the V segment lost 8 bases, leaving 13 bases of the junction unmatched. DNA for the CDR3: TGTGCCACCGACGCGGACCACCCGGGGGGGGAGACCCAGTACTTC. Translation gives CATDADHPGGETQYF.

The chain combines TRBV9 with TRBJ2-3, with D possibly matching TRBD1 (6 bases). V dropped 0 bases and J dropped 2 bases, with 10 bases sitting between them. The CDR3 is 15 residues long. Germline lookup yields CDR1 SGDLS and CDR2 YYNGEE. The CDR3 DNA is TGTGCCAGCAGCGTAGGAAGGGGACACACAGATACGCAGTATTTT. It yields the protein CASSVGRGHTDTQYF.

The sample holds one count of this clone. The genes are TRBV30 and TRBJ2-7; TRBD1 agrees at 11 bases. CDR3 size: 13 residues. Germline values: CDR1 GTSNPN, CDR2 SVGIG (reference sequence). Unmatched junction bases numbered 4, after V lost 7 bases and J lost 2 bases. CDR3 bases: TGTGCCTCGTGGACAGGGGGCACCTACGAGCAGTACTTC. This gives the protein CASWTGGTYEQYF.

The rearrangement links TRBV27 to TRBJ2-3, with 12 bases identical to TRBD2. This CDR3 region has 15 residues. Germline V gives CDR1 MNHEY, CDR2 SMNVEV (reference sequence). The J segment lost 6 bases and the V segment lost 3 bases, leaving 4 bases of the junction unmatched. The CDR3 sequence is CASSFLAGGGDTQYF. CDR3 in DNA: TGTGCCAGCAGTTTCCTAGCGGGAGGGGGGGATACGCAGTATTTT.

Details on this clone: The junction shows a germline mismatch at one end, possibly a read error. The V and J genes are TRBV29-1 and TRBJ1-4; weak D call: TRBD1 (6 bases). The CDR3 is 12 residues long. Germline CDR1 reads SQVTM; CDR2 reads ANQGSEA. CDR3 sequence (DNA): TGCAGCGTGGCCAGGGGTCCTGAAAAACTGCTTTTT. Translation: CSVARGPEKLLF.

V gene TRBV15 combines with J gene TRBJ2-1; D is unclear. The V and J ends lost 0 bases and 15 bases respectively, with 18 bases between them. Germline V gives CDR1 LNHNV, CDR2 YYDKDF (reference sequence). This CDR3 contains 14 residues. As DNA, the CDR3 is TGTGCCACCAGCAGAGATAAGGAGCGACCCGCAGCGTTCTTC. It codes for CATSRDKERPAAFF.

The chain combines TRBV25-1 with TRBJ1-6, with TRBD1 identical over 11 bases. The germline V gene encodes CDR1 MGHDK and CDR2 SYGVNS. The CDR3 has 16 residues. Trimming at V came to 4 bases and at J to 9 bases, leaving 8 bases not matched to a gene. The DNA of the CDR3 is TGTGCCAGCAGTGCCTGGACAGGGGGCGGCTCTTCACCCCTCCACTTT. Its translation is CASSAWTGGGSSPLHF.

The chain recombines TRBV9 with TRBJ2-7, with D unresolved. This CDR3 is built from 13 residues. Looked up from germline, CDR1 is SGDLS and CDR2 is YYNGEE. V was shortened by 4 bases and J by 6 bases, with 14 bases between the two germline ends. As DNA, the CDR3 is TGTGCCAGCAGCCTTGACTCCCTCGGCGAGCAGTACTTC. This encodes CASSLDSLGEQYF.